This T cell receptor (beta chain) appears in the sequencing data of a study of CD8 T cells in Susac syndrome. Study-wide context: At the time their blood was drawn, patients with Susac syndrome were either therapy-naive, on corticosteroids (with some of them also receiving intravenous immunoglobulin), or on intravenous immunoglobulin alone.

Sequencing targeted TCR beta in blood CD8+ and CD4+ T cells. Roughly 0.45 to 1 ug RNA was reverse transcribed with random hexamers. TCRdb recomputed calls from the immunoSEQ multiplex PCR reads with MiXCR, one row per CDR3 protein. The data contain tens of thousands of distinct CDR3 sequences, 94% of them seen just once; the ten biggest clones take up about 0.94%. CDR1 is SGHAT, CDR2 FQNNGV, per germline. V was trimmed by 8 bases and J by 1 base, leaving 16 bases between them. The CDR3 spans 15 residues. This receptor was identified in a human donor with Susac syndrome. The chain couples TRBV11-2 to TRBJ2-3, with D possibly matching TRBD2 (6 bases). Sequencing was performed on CD8+ T cells from PBMCs. CDR3 bases: TGTGCCAGCCAAGACCGCCCGGGAGGCACAGATACGCAGTATTTT. It codes for CASQDRPGGTDTQYF.